These 5 T cell receptor beta chains share one sample of origin, sequenced in a study of T cell responses to AZD1222 COVID-19 vaccine. Sequencing used immunoSEQ multiplex PCR; TCRdb keeps in-frame clones, though not all of them. This sample has approximately 180,000 clones, with 90% to 95% found just once. This sample comprised peripheral blood, obtained 28 days after the second dose of the MenACWY control vaccine. The source of these receptors is an adult who received the MenACWY meningococcal vaccine as a control.

The count of this clone is one. The chain employs TRBV2 and TRBJ1-6; D possibly corresponds to TRBD1 (5 bases). The germline gives CDR1 SNHLY, CDR2 FYNNEI. The length of the CDR3 is 15 residues. The V and J ends lost 7 bases and 9 bases respectively, with 19 bases between them. CDR3 in DNA: TGTGCCAGCACCCAAGCGACCCGGGGGGTTTCACCCCTCCACTTT. Translating it yields CASTQATRGVSPLHF.

V gene TRBV5-4 combines with J gene TRBJ1-3, with TRBD1 identical over 8 bases. CDR1 is SGHNT, CDR2 YYREEE, per germline (reference sequence). V lost 6 bases, J lost 2 bases, and 7 bases stayed unmatched. The CDR3 runs 15 residues. The CDR3 here is CASTSPDRAGNTIYF. The CDR3 nucleotides are TGTGCCAGCACTTCCCCGGACAGGGCTGGAAACACCATATATTTT. Supplemented by reference TRBV5-4 and TRBJ1-3, the full variable domain reads ETGVTQSPTHLIKTRGQQVTLRCSSQSGHNTVSWYQQALGQGPQFIFQYYREEENGRGNFPPRFSGLQFPNYSSELNVNALELDDSALYLCASTSPDRAGNTIYFGEGSWLTVV.

This chain joins TRBV12-3 or TRBV12-4 and TRBJ2-4, with D unclear. The CDR3 runs to 12 residues. V was trimmed by 5 bases and J by 12 bases, leaving 14 bases between them. CDR3 in DNA: TGTGCCAGCAGTCCACCCGAGCAGGATCAGTACTTC. It specifies CASSPPEQDQYF.

This chain connects TRBV2 to TRBJ1-5, with 7 bases that match TRBD1. The ends lost 6 bases at V and 3 bases at J; junction bases unmatched: 5. The CDR3 has 14 residues. Germline-derived CDR1 and CDR2 are SNHLY and FYNNEI. The CDR3 DNA is TGTGCCAGCAGGACCGGGACAGACAATCAGCCCCAGCATTTT. Protein product: CASRTGTDNQPQHF.

Comments on this clone: The same CDR3 also results from other DNA sequences found in this sample. V and J are TRBV19 and TRBJ1-1; no reliable D call. The V end was cut by 0 bases, the J end by 1 base, with 6 bases between. CDR1 is LNHDA and CDR2 is SQIVND in the germline V gene (reference sequence). The CDR3 sequence is 14 residues long. The CDR3 here is CASSIDRTNTEAFF. DNA for the CDR3: TGTGCCAGTAGTATAGACAGAACGAACACTGAAGCTTTCTTT.